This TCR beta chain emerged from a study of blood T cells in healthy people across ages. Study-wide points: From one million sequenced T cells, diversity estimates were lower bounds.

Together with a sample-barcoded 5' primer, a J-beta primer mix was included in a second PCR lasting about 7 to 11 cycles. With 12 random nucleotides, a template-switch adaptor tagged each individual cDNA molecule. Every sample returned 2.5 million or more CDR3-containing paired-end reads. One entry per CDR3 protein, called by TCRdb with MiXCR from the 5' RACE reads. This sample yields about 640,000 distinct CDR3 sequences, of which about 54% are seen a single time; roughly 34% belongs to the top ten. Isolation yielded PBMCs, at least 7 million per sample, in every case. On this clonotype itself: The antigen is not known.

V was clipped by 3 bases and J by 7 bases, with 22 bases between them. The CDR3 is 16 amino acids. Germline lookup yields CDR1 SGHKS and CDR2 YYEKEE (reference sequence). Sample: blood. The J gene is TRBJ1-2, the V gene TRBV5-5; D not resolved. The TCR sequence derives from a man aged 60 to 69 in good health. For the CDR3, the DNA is TGTGCCAGCAGCTGGCCTGGGAGGGATGTCGGGAGTGGCTACACCTTC. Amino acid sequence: CASSWPGRDVGSGYTF.